Sequencing of this TCR beta chain was carried out in a study of shared clonotypes between healthy human individuals. The CDR3 has 15 residues. Germline values: CDR1 ENHRY, CDR2 SYGVKD. The V gene end was trimmed by 6 bases and the J gene end by 2 bases; junction bases not matched to a gene: 4. Comment on this clone: The antigen remains unidentified.

Whole-study findings and limits: When compared with the clonotypes that were shared by all four sorted-subset donors, the non-shared clonotypes turned out to have lower generation probabilities. Few donors restricted represented genetic and exposure-history diversity.

Some clones are missing from TCRdb's copy, which holds only in-frame ones; the method was immunoSEQ multiplex PCR. There are some 2.1 million clones in the sample; 85% to 95% occur only once, and 0.1% to 0.15% lies in the top ten. This TCR was sampled from a man between 18 and 35 years old in good health. What was sequenced was naive CD4+ T cells sorted from blood. Stated subset: CD45RA+ positively selected. The chain joins TRBV10-3 to TRBJ2-5; 12 bases agree with TRBD2. CDR3 DNA: TGTGCCATCAGCCAGACTAGCGGGAGACAAGAGACCCAGTACTTC. It specifies CAISQTSGRQETQYF.